This T cell receptor beta chain was recorded in a study of blood T cells in healthy people across ages. For the study at large: Through template switching, about one barcoded beta molecule was captured per two T cells, as measured in model experiments.

Germline values: CDR1 MDHEN, CDR2 SYDVKM. V shed 8 bases and J shed 2 bases, with 13 bases lying between them. The CDR3 is made up of 13 amino acids. Each donor's blood draw was roughly 10 milliliters of peripheral blood. Study-level points and caveats: Investigators treated diversity estimates from one million T cells as underestimates. The unsorted PBMCs prevented any conclusive comparison of naive versus antigen-experienced cells.

A J-beta primer mix and a sample-barcoded 5' primer were used in a second PCR of roughly 7 to 12 cycles. TCRdb re-analysed the 5' RACE reads in MiXCR, keeping a single row per CDR3 protein. The sample lists approximately 1.5 million distinct CDR3 sequences, about 31% occurring once. On this clonotype itself: Its antigen is undetermined.

This clonotype was obtained from a woman in her 30s in good health. Sequenced sample: blood. The V gene is TRBV28, the J gene TRBJ2-7; D is unresolved. The CDR3 nucleotides read TGTGCCAGCGAACAGAAGAGCCCCTACGAGCAGTACTTC. Its protein product is CASEQKSPYEQYF.